The 10 T cell receptor beta chains below all came from one sample that was sequenced in a study of OX40 agonist ivuxolimab in advanced cancers. Profiling relied on immunoSEQ multiplex PCR, and the TCRdb table lists in-frame clones only, not all of them. The data show approximately 40,000 clones, with around 77% seen just once and about 19% held by the top ten. The starting material was CD4+ or CD8+ T cells sorted from blood, obtained in a trial of the OX40 agonist ivuxolimab. The receptors derive from an adult with an advanced solid tumor such as melanoma, head and neck, liver or kidney cancer.

The chain recombines TRBV7-8 with TRBJ2-3; 7 bases agree with TRBD1. V dropped 4 bases and J dropped 2; count of bases not matched to a gene: 12. Germline CDR1 is SGHVS and CDR2 is FQNEAQ. The CDR3 is 17 residues long. CDR3 protein: CASSSRDSLLITDTQYF. For the CDR3, the DNA is TGTGCCAGCAGCTCCCGGGACAGCCTTCTAATCACAGATACGCAGTATTTT.

The J gene is TRBJ2-7, the V gene TRBV6-5; no clear D. The CDR3 is 14 residues long. Germline V gene sequence: CDR1 MNHEY, CDR2 SVGAGI. V lost 4 bases and J 2 bases, leaving 12 bases between the germline ends. CDR3 DNA sequence: TGTGCCAGCAGTTCTTGGCAGAACCCCTACGAGCAGTACTTC. It translates to CASSSWQNPYEQYF.

The V call is TRBV27, the J call TRBJ1-1; D is perhaps TRBD1 (6 bases). This CDR3 is 18 amino acids long. Germline V CDR1 and CDR2: MNHEY, SMNVEV (reference sequence). V lost 5 bases and J lost 1, with 23 bases in between. Written as DNA, the CDR3 is TGTGCCAGCAGTCACGGACAGTACTCAATAGTATCGAACACTGAAGCTTTCTTT. This translates into CASSHGQYSIVSNTEAFF.

The CDR3 protein is CASSPRSSGGALGETQYF. The CDR3 nucleotides are TGTGCCAGCAGCCCCCGGTCTAGCGGGGGGGCCCTGGGAGAGACCCAGTACTTC. The chain combines TRBV7-9 with TRBJ2-5, with 12 nucleotides matching TRBD2. Germline assignment: CDR1 SEHNR and CDR2 FQNEAQ (reference sequence). With V trimmed by 5 bases and J by 4 bases, 14 bases remained unmatched. The CDR3 spans 18 residues.

This clone has just a few counts. The chain recombines TRBV15 with TRBJ2-5; D call uncertain. This CDR3 has 15 residues. The V gene lost 0 bases and the J gene lost 3 bases, with 11 bases spanning the gap. The germline V gene has CDR1 LNHNV and CDR2 YYDKDF (reference sequence). The CDR3 protein is CATSRDGTPKETQYF. In nucleotides, the CDR3 is TGTGCCACCAGCAGAGATGGCACCCCTAAAGAGACCCAGTACTTC.

The chain joins TRBV4-3 to TRBJ2-1; unclear D gene. There are 13 residues in the CDR3. The ends were cut back, 0 bases at V and 7 bases at J, with 7 bases in the middle. CDR1 LGHNA and CDR2 YSLEER come from the germline V gene. In DNA, the CDR3 is TGCGCCAGCAGCCAAGATTCGTGGAATGAGCAGTTCTTC. It is translated as CASSQDSWNEQFF.

Concerning this clone: A read error may account for a junction end that differs from germline. The chain is built from TRBV11-1 and TRBJ2-7; possibly TRBD1 for D (5 bases). This CDR3 spans 16 amino acids. Germline V CDR1 and CDR2: SGHAT, FQDESV (reference sequence). CDR3: CASSHSIDRTSDEQYF. The CDR3 bases are TGTGCCAGCAGCCACTCCATTGACAGAACCTCCGACGAGCAGTACTTC.

This clone has just a few counts. The CDR3 DNA reads as TGTGCCAGCAGCTCCTGGACAGCGCAAGAGACCCAGTACTTC. Translating gives CASSSWTAQETQYF. This rearrangement joins TRBV11-2 to TRBJ2-5; a possible D gene is TRBD1 (6 bases). There are 14 residues in the CDR3. V was pared by 4 bases and J by 2 bases, with 11 bases between. The germline V gene has CDR1 SGHAT and CDR2 FQNNGV.

The V and J genes are TRBV6-5 and TRBJ1-5; maybe TRBD1 (5 bases). From germline, CDR1 is MNHEY and CDR2 SVGAGI. The CDR3 covers 13 residues. The germline V and J ends were trimmed by 6 bases and 8 bases, with 14 bases remaining between them. The CDR3 here is CASSPYEGEPQHF. The CDR3 DNA reads as TGTGCCAGCAGCCCTTATGAAGGGGAGCCCCAGCATTTT.

By proportion, this clone is medium-sized. The sample contains more than one DNA sequence encoding this CDR3. V gene TRBV2 combines with J gene TRBJ2-3; D may be TRBD2 (6 bases). Germline values: CDR1 SNHLY, CDR2 FYNNEI. The V and J ends lost 5 bases and 1 base respectively, with 22 bases between them. This CDR3 is built from 18 residues. The CDR3 DNA follows: TGTGCCAGCAGTCTAGGGGCGGGAATTACCTTGGGCACAGATACGCAGTATTTT. It encodes CASSLGAGITLGTDTQYF. Looking up the rest from reference TRBV2 and TRBJ2-3 gives the full variable domain: EPEVTQTPSHQVTQMGQEVILRCVPISNHLYFYWYRQILGQKVEFLVSFYNNEISEKSEIFDDQFSVERPDGSNFTLKIRSTKLEDSAMYFCASSLGAGITLGTDTQYFGPGTRLTVL.